The 14 T cell receptor beta chains below were found in one sample sequenced in a study of blood T cell repertoires in COVID-19. Profiled with immunoSEQ multiplex PCR; TCRdb holds only in-frame clones, not every one. Of under 200,000 clones in the sample, almost 80% were seen once. The sample was peripheral blood. The receptor source for this set is a man in his 60s with active or convalescent COVID-19.

The CDR3 loop reads CASSLSGAEKTQYF. The CDR3 DNA follows: TGTGCCAGCAGCTTGTCCGGAGCGGAAAAGACCCAGTACTTC. The genes are TRBV3-1 (or the pseudogene TRBV3-2) and TRBJ2-5; D may be TRBD2 (5 bases). The CDR3 runs to 14 residues. V dropped 5 bases and J dropped 6 bases, with 16 bases sitting between them. Germline lookup yields CDR1 LGHDT and CDR2 YNNKEL (reference sequence).

The chain carries TRBV7-3 and TRBJ2-2; D may be TRBD1 (6 bases). The CDR3 totals 15 residues. Germline CDR1 is SGHTA and CDR2 is FQGTGA. V was clipped by 5 bases and J by 5 bases, with 15 bases between them. The CDR3 protein is CASSRVGGATGELFF. CDR3 in DNA: TGTGCCAGCAGCCGGGTAGGGGGAGCAACCGGGGAGCTGTTTTTT.

The V gene is TRBV11-2, the J gene TRBJ1-1, with D perhaps TRBD1 (6 bases). V lost 5 bases and J lost 7, with 17 bases in between. The germline V gene has CDR1 SGHAT and CDR2 FQNNGV. CDR3 length: 14 amino acids. In DNA form, the CDR3 reads TGTGCCAGCAGCCCCCTTGTAGGGGGAAGTGAAGCTTTCTTT. It specifies CASSPLVGGSEAFF.

The chain has TRBV6-2 or TRBV6-3 and TRBJ2-7; a weak D match, TRBD2 (6 bases). This CDR3 region has 17 residues. Deletions cut 6 bases from V and 2 bases from J, with 23 bases between. Germline CDR1 reads MNHEY; CDR2 reads SVGEGT. Written as DNA, the CDR3 is TGTGCCAGCAGCCTCACCCATCGCCGGGGGACGGCCTACGAGCAGTACTTC. Amino acid sequence: CASSLTHRRGTAYEQYF.

The V and J genes are TRBV3-1 (or the pseudogene TRBV3-2) and TRBJ1-5; TRBD1 might be the D (6 bases). From germline, CDR1 is LGHDT and CDR2 YNNKEL (reference sequence). This CDR3 spans 15 amino acids. With 3 bases removed from V and 4 bases from J, the gap between germline ends came to 13 bases. The CDR3 spells CASSHRRGENQPQHF. CDR3 nucleotide sequence: TGTGCCAGCAGCCACCGCAGGGGAGAGAATCAGCCCCAGCATTTT.

The chain recombines TRBV4-3 with TRBJ1-4, with TRBD1 identical over 8 bases. Unmatched junction bases numbered 5, after V lost 2 bases and J lost 6 bases. Per the germline V gene, CDR1 is LGHNA and CDR2 is YSLEER. The CDR3 sequence is 15 residues long. The CDR3 here is CASSQFNRGDEKLFF. The DNA of the CDR3 is TGCGCCAGCAGCCAATTTAACAGGGGGGATGAAAAACTGTTTTTT.

This clone was detected a few times. This chain joins TRBV18 and TRBJ2-2; the D gene is possibly TRBD1 (6 bases). From germline, CDR1 is KGHSH and CDR2 LQKENI. The CDR3 extends over 16 amino acids. Trimming took 4 bases from V and 7 from J, leaving 19 bases between them. CDR3 residues: CASSLQADRTIGELFF. The CDR3, as DNA: TGTGCCAGCTCACTTCAAGCGGACAGAACAATCGGGGAGCTGTTTTTT.

This sequence joins TRBV7-6 and TRBJ2-2; 10 bases fit TRBD2. The CDR3 spans 19 residues. V trimming: 6 bases; J trimming: 1 base; junction bases outside the gene matches: 14. The germline V gene has CDR1 SGHVS and CDR2 FNYEAQ. The CDR3 protein is CASRQTGLARGGNTGELFF. The CDR3 DNA sequence: TGTGCCAGCAGACAAACGGGACTAGCGAGGGGGGGGAACACCGGGGAGCTGTTTTTT.

This clone was seen once. This chain links TRBV7-9 with TRBJ2-2; D gene unclear. Germline V gives CDR1 SEHNR, CDR2 FQNEAQ (reference sequence). The CDR3 spans 14 residues. Between the trimmed V and J ends, which lost 5 bases and 1 base, there was a span of 8 bases. The chain's CDR3 is CASSPTLNTGELFF. The CDR3 DNA reads TGTGCCAGCAGCCCAACTCTGAACACCGGGGAGCTGTTTTTT.

This clone has more than one count but fewer than ten. The rearrangement uses TRBV5-6 and TRBJ2-2; 8 bases agree with TRBD2. V shed 2 bases and J 4 bases; nucleotides not matched to a gene: 10. CDR1 and CDR2 (germline): SGHDT, YYEEEE. This CDR3 comprises 17 residues. CDR3 loop: CASSFSGGAWGTGELFF. The CDR3 region has the DNA TGTGCCAGCAGCTTCTCCGGGGGGGCTTGGGGCACCGGGGAGCTGTTTTTT.

V is TRBV9 and J is TRBJ1-1, with a weak D call TRBD1 (6 bases). This CDR3 comprises 14 residues. V shed 0 bases and J shed 11 bases, with 17 bases lying between them. Germline lookup yields CDR1 SGDLS and CDR2 YYNGEE. The CDR3 sequence is CASSVVYAAGEAFF. The CDR3 nucleotides read TGTGCCAGCAGCGTAGTATATGCGGCAGGGGAGGCTTTCTTT.

The CDR3 nucleotides are TGTGCCACCGGGACAGCAAATGAAAAACTGTTTTTT. Its protein product is CATGTANEKLFF. The chain has TRBV30 and TRBJ1-4, with TRBD1 identical over 7 bases. Germline V gives CDR1 GTSNPN, CDR2 SVGIG (reference sequence). Trimming took 8 bases from V and 5 from J; bases not matched to a gene: 5. This CDR3 has 12 residues.

This clone was picked up a small number of times. This chain links TRBV29-1 with TRBJ2-3, with 7 bases identical to TRBD1. V gave up 6 bases and J gave up 3 bases; unmatched junction bases: 6. The CDR3 contains 13 residues. CDR1 and CDR2 (germline): SQVTM, ANQGSEA. In DNA form, the CDR3 reads TGCAGCGTCCCCCAGGGGGAAACAGATACGCAGTATTTT. Residues: CSVPQGETDTQYF.

This chain connects TRBV5-1 to TRBJ2-3; TRBD1 might be the D (6 bases). V lost 4 bases and J lost 1, with 13 bases in between. The CDR3 is made up of 15 amino acids. Germline assignment: CDR1 SGHRS and CDR2 YFSETQ. The CDR3 coding sequence is TGCGCCAGCAGCCAGCAGGGGCCCCGCACAGATACGCAGTATTTT. Translated: CASSQQGPRTDTQYF.